What follows describes a single T cell receptor beta chain. This specimen belongs to a study of blood T cell repertoires in COVID-19. Study summary: Sites across the United States, Italy and Spain contributed samples from acute and convalescent COVID-19.

The length of the CDR3 is 15 residues. Trimming stripped 5 bases from V and 3 bases from J, with 17 bases between. The germline CDR1 and CDR2 sequences are SGHAT and FQDESV (reference sequence). Generated by immunoSEQ multiplex PCR, the TCRdb table keeps only in-frame clones and is missing some. The sample includes fewer than 110,000 clones, around 84% seen only once; the top ten take about 1.8%. This TCR was recovered from a woman aged 70-85 years with active or convalescent COVID-19. The sequenced sample was peripheral blood. The chain is built from TRBV11-1 and TRBJ2-7, with D possibly TRBD2 on 6 matching bases. CDR3: CASSPPPGLHYEQYF. CDR3 DNA sequence: TGTGCCAGCAGCCCCCCTCCGGGACTCCACTACGAGCAGTACTTC.